What follows are 30 T cell receptor beta chains derived from one specimen sequenced in a study of regulatory T cells in long-lasting Graves disease. The time point is: newly diagnosed GD, antithyroid drugs for less than 3 months. After RNA was extracted from PBMCs, the TCR library was made from it. Arm-PCR of CDR3 regions with iRepertoire HTBI primers generated TCR beta libraries. TCRdb re-called the multiplex PCR reads through MiXCR, storing one row per CDR3 protein. The table records hundreds of thousands of distinct CDR3 sequences, approximately 15% of them present only once. Separately, the same data were catalogued under a study of T cells in Graves' hyperthyroidism and ophthalmopathy.

Sequenced material: peripheral blood mononuclear cells (PBMCs), taken at new diagnosis, from a patient treated with antithyroid drugs. The source is a woman aged 25 to 39 with Graves disease.

This clonotype showed up many times. The genes are TRBV20-1 and TRBJ2-1, with 11 bases identical to TRBD2. This CDR3 has 16 residues. Germline lookup yields CDR1 DFQATT and CDR2 SNEGSKA (reference sequence). Trimming took 5 bases from V and 4 from J; bases not matched to a gene: 10. CDR3 coding DNA: TGCAGTGCTGATAAGACTAGCGGGACTCTATACAATGAGCAGTTCTTC. Amino acids: CSADKTSGTLYNEQFF.

This clonotype was observed a few times. The chain combines TRBV6-1 with TRBJ1-5, with D maybe TRBD1 (6 bases). The CDR3 is 13 residues long. CDR1 and CDR2 (germline): MNHNS, SASEGT. The V gene lost 5 bases and the J gene lost 7 bases, with 12 bases spanning the gap. The CDR3 DNA reads TGTGCCAGCAGTACAGGGCTGGGCCAGCCCCAGCATTTT. Its translation: CASSTGLGQPQHF.

This chain joins TRBV11-2 and TRBJ2-1; 9 positions match TRBD2. The trim removed 5 bases at V and 5 bases at J, leaving 16 bases unmatched. CDR1 SGHAT and CDR2 FQNNGV come from the germline V gene. The CDR3 consists of 18 residues. DNA for the CDR3: TGTGCCAGCAGCCAAGAAGGCGGGAGGGCCCTCGGTGACAATGAGCAGTTCTTC. It encodes CASSQEGGRALGDNEQFF.

This clonotype showed up just a few times. The chain has TRBV28 and TRBJ1-3; D might be TRBD1 (6 bases). V gave up 6 bases and J gave up 0 bases, with 15 bases separating them. This CDR3 contains 16 residues. Germline lookup yields CDR1 MDHEN and CDR2 SYDVKM. CDR3 DNA: TGTGCCAGCAGCCCCAGCGGACAGTACTCTGGAAACACCATATATTTT. Amino acid sequence: CASSPSGQYSGNTIYF. The variable domain in full, completed from reference TRBV28 and TRBJ1-3, reads DVKVTQSSRYLVKRTGEKVFLECVQDMDHENMFWYRQDPGLGLRLIYFSYDVKMKEKGDIPEGYSVSREKKERFSLILESASTNQTSMYLCASSPSGQYSGNTIYFGEGSWLTVV.

The rearrangement links TRBV7-9 to TRBJ2-5; tentatively, D is TRBD2 (5 bases). Deletions cut 2 bases from V and 5 bases from J, with 9 bases between. Germline V gene data show CDR1 as SEHNR and CDR2 as FQNEAQ (reference sequence). The CDR3 covers 13 residues. CDR3 loop: CASSLYGGETQYF. The CDR3 region has the DNA TGTGCCAGCAGCTTATACGGAGGCGAGACCCAGTACTTC.

This clonotype was observed many times. The rearrangement uses TRBV29-1 and TRBJ1-2, with a weak D call TRBD1 (5 bases). Trimming took 6 bases from V and 8 from J, leaving 16 bases between them. This CDR3 is 12 amino acids long. Germline-derived CDR1 and CDR2 are SQVTM and ANQGSEA. Here the CDR3 reads CSVELGTVGYTF. CDR3 sequence (DNA): TGCAGCGTCGAGCTTGGGACCGTAGGCTACACCTTC. Supplemented by reference TRBV29-1 and TRBJ1-2, the full variable domain reads SAVISQKPSRDICQRGTSLTIQCQVDSQVTMMFWYRQQPGQSLTLIATANQGSEATYESGFVIDKFPISRPNLTFSTLTVSNMSPEDSSIYLCSVELGTVGYTFGSGTRLTVV.

This clonotype was found many times. The chain recombines TRBV6-2 or TRBV6-3 with TRBJ2-7, with 13 nucleotides matching TRBD2. Losses at the gene ends were 7 bases for V and 0 bases for J; bases not matched to a gene: 18. The CDR3 contains 20 residues. Germline lookup yields CDR1 MNHEY and CDR2 SVGEGT. The CDR3 coding sequence is TGTGCCAGCACAAGAGCCTCCCGAGGGACTAGCGGGACGAGCTCCTACGAGCAGTACTTC. It specifies CASTRASRGTSGTSSYEQYF.

This clonotype was seen a few times. The chain combines TRBV5-1 with TRBJ1-4; tentatively, D is TRBD1 (5 bases). Trimming pared 3 bases from V and 6 bases from J, leaving 21 bases between. The V gene's germline CDR1 is SGHRS and CDR2 YFSETQ. The CDR3 covers 17 residues. The CDR3 here is CASSSQGPGGVDEKLFF. The CDR3 bases are TGCGCCAGCAGCTCCCAGGGTCCGGGGGGAGTCGATGAAAAACTGTTTTTT.

This clonotype was seen more than once but under ten times. The V and J genes are TRBV10-1 and TRBJ2-5; weak D call: TRBD1 (6 bases). Germline V gene lookup returns CDR1 WNHNN and CDR2 SYGVQD (reference sequence). V was trimmed by 3 bases and J by 3 bases, leaving 8 bases between them. CDR3 size: 13 residues. As DNA, the CDR3 is TGCGCCAGCAGTGATGGGGGCGAAGAGACCCAGTACTTC. Protein: CASSDGGEETQYF.

This clonotype has ten or more counts. This sequence joins TRBV7-2 and TRBJ2-1; D remains unclear. The CDR3 totals 15 residues. From germline, CDR1 is SGHTA and CDR2 FQGNSA. V lost 5 bases and J lost 0, with 11 bases in between. The CDR3 nucleotides read TGTGCCAGCAGCCCCGTACAGAGCTCCTACAATGAGCAGTTCTTC. It specifies CASSPVQSSYNEQFF.

In its sample, this clonotype was seen many times. The chain uses TRBV12-3 or TRBV12-4 and TRBJ1-2, with D tentatively TRBD1 (5 bases). V gave up 7 bases and J gave up 8 bases, with 14 bases separating them. CDR3 length equals 12 residues. This CDR3 is CASNRVGGGYTF. The CDR3 DNA reads as TGTGCCAGCAACCGGGTTGGGGGAGGCTACACCTTC.

To note about this clonotype: The junction differs from germline at one of its ends, possibly a read error. This sequence joins TRBV20-1 and TRBJ1-1, with 8 bases identical to TRBD1. The length of the CDR3 is 15 residues. Germline CDR1 reads DFQATT; CDR2 reads SNEGSKA (reference sequence). CDR3 sequence reads: CNARVGGQGGTEAFF. Here the CDR3 DNA reads TGCAATGCTAGAGTAGGAGGACAGGGTGGCACTGAAGCTTTCTTT.

This clonotype was seen repeatedly, ten times or more. This sequence joins TRBV20-1 and TRBJ2-7, with D perhaps TRBD1 (6 bases). Per germline, CDR1 DFQATT and CDR2 SNEGSKA (reference sequence). The V end lost 0 bases, the J end lost 2 bases, and 14 bases lay between the germline ends. The CDR3 totals 15 residues. The DNA for the CDR3 is TGCAGTGCTAGAGATGGGGTTCAGGGGACCTACGAGCAGTACTTC. It translates to CSARDGVQGTYEQYF.

Ten or more counts support this clonotype. The chain recombines TRBV28 with TRBJ2-5; 12 nucleotides align to TRBD2. Losses at the gene ends were 5 bases for V and 4 bases for J; bases not matched to a gene: 8. The CDR3 has 16 amino acids. Germline CDR1 reads MDHEN; CDR2 reads SYDVKM. The CDR3 bases are TGTGCCAGCAGTATGACTAGCGGGAGTACGGGAGAGACCCAGTACTTC. Translation gives CASSMTSGSTGETQYF.

This clonotype was observed many times. The J gene is TRBJ1-2, the V gene TRBV28, with unresolved D. V was clipped by 6 bases and J by 8 bases, with 22 bases between them. From germline, CDR1 is MDHEN and CDR2 SYDVKM. This CDR3 region has 15 residues. The CDR3 DNA is TGTGCCAGCAGCTACCCAGCTCCAGTCGTCGGCGGCTACACCTTC. This encodes CASSYPAPVVGGYTF.

A word on this clonotype: One junction end does not reproduce the germline sequence, and a read error may be involved. This sequence joins TRBV20-1 and TRBJ2-7; D is ambiguous. Per the germline V gene, CDR1 is DFQATT and CDR2 is SNEGSKA (reference sequence). The CDR3 runs 10 residues. CDR3 DNA sequence: TGCAGTGCTAGTCAGAATGAGCAGTGCTTC. Amino acid sequence: CSASQNEQCF.

This clonotype has a count of ten or more. The V and J genes are TRBV29-1 and TRBJ1-5; D is unresolved. Germline CDR1 is SQVTM and CDR2 is ANQGSEA. The CDR3 covers 13 residues. V lost 4 bases and J lost 3, with 10 bases in between. CDR3 amino acids: CSVVVEPNQPQHF. The CDR3 DNA reads TGCAGCGTTGTAGTAGAACCCAATCAGCCCCAGCATTTT.

The chain uses TRBV5-1 and TRBJ2-5; D remains unclear. The CDR3 has 13 amino acids. Germline V gene lookup returns CDR1 SGHRS and CDR2 YFSETQ. The V end lost 1 base, the J end lost 0 bases, and 4 bases lay between the germline ends. For the CDR3, the DNA is TGCGCCAGCAGCTTGAAGAACCAAGAGACCCAGTACTTC. Encoded protein: CASSLKNQETQYF.

This clonotype has ten or more counts. V usage is TRBV2 and J usage is TRBJ2-1; D might be TRBD2 (6 bases). This CDR3 contains 12 residues. Germline V gene lookup returns CDR1 SNHLY and CDR2 FYNNEI. As DNA, the CDR3 is TGTGCACTCATAGGACGGGGGAATGAGCAGTTCTTC. Translated: CALIGRGNEQFF.

The V call is TRBV5-1, the J call TRBJ2-7; D is unresolved. This CDR3 is built from 15 residues. The germline V gene encodes CDR1 SGHRS and CDR2 YFSETQ. The V end lost 3 bases, the J end lost 3 bases, and 16 bases lay between the germline ends. The CDR3 region is CASSSGIAISYEQYF. The CDR3 DNA is TGCGCCAGCAGCTCTGGGATAGCCATCAGCTACGAGCAGTACTTC.

Turning to this clonotype: One end of the junction is discordant with germline, which a read error may explain. The genes are TRBV19 and TRBJ1-5, with a tentative D call TRBD1 (5 bases). This CDR3 has 15 residues. The germline CDR1 and CDR2 sequences are LNHDA and SQIVND (reference sequence). The CDR3 nucleotides read TGTGCCAGTAGTACGCTAGACAGTTCGAATCAACCCCAGCATTTT. Translating gives CASSTLDSSNQPQHF.

This clonotype has just a few counts. The rearrangement joins TRBV28 to TRBJ2-7; D unresolved. V was clipped by 1 base and J by 0 bases, with 16 bases between them. Germline V gene data show CDR1 as MDHEN and CDR2 as SYDVKM. This CDR3 is 17 amino acids long. Here the CDR3 reads CASSLLARLTRSYEQYF. DNA for the CDR3: TGTGCCAGCAGTTTATTAGCCCGGCTAACGCGCTCCTACGAGCAGTACTTC. Filled out from reference TRBV28 and TRBJ2-7, the complete variable domain reads DVKVTQSSRYLVKRTGEKVFLECVQDMDHENMFWYRQDPGLGLRLIYFSYDVKMKEKGDIPEGYSVSREKKERFSLILESASTNQTSMYLCASSLLARLTRSYEQYFGPGTRLTVT.

Many counts were recorded for this clonotype. J is TRBJ2-3 and V is TRBV11-3; D uncertain. Trimming shortened V by 8 bases and J by 5 bases, and 17 bases separated the two germline ends. This CDR3 has 14 residues. Per the germline V gene, CDR1 is SGHNT and CDR2 is YENEEA. The CDR3 coding sequence is TGTGCCAGCCAGATTCGCTTCGGAAAAGATACGCAGTATTTT. It codes for CASQIRFGKDTQYF.

In this sample, this clonotype turned up a few times. CDR3 in DNA: TGTGCCTGGAGCCCGGGACTAGCGGGAGTTCGAGAGCAGTTCTTC. Its translation: CAWSPGLAGVREQFF. The gene calls are TRBV30 and TRBJ2-1; 14 bases agree with TRBD2. J was trimmed by 10 bases and V by 3 bases; bases with no gene match: 8. The CDR3 has 15 residues. Germline values: CDR1 GTSNPN, CDR2 SVGIG (reference sequence).

V usage is TRBV6-5 and J usage is TRBJ1-3, with 7 nucleotides matching TRBD1. The CDR3 length is 15 residues. Losses at the gene ends were 4 bases for V and 3 bases for J; bases not matched to a gene: 6. The V gene's germline CDR1 is MNHEY and CDR2 SVGAGI. CDR3 in DNA: TGTGCCAGCAGTTTCGACAGGGCCGGTGGAAACACCATATATTTT. Protein: CASSFDRAGGNTIYF.

In its sample, this clonotype was seen many times. The chain has TRBV7-9 and TRBJ2-1; perhaps D is TRBD1 or TRBD2 (5 bases each). Germline loops: CDR1 SEHNR, CDR2 FQNEAQ (reference sequence). Trimming cost V 7 bases and J 7 bases, with 26 bases left between them. This CDR3 comprises 17 residues. The CDR3 spells CASIHLQLRDRTNEQFF. The CDR3 DNA reads TGTGCCAGCATCCACCTCCAGTTAAGGGACCGGACGAATGAGCAGTTCTTC.

The V call is TRBV7-2, the J call TRBJ2-1; no definite D call. Trimming pared 3 bases from V and 7 bases from J, leaving 16 bases between. The CDR3 has 15 amino acids. Germline V CDR1 and CDR2: SGHTA, FQGNSA. CDR3 in DNA: TGTGCCAGCAGCTTCGACCAGACTCCTACTAATGAGCAGTTCTTC. It is translated as CASSFDQTPTNEQFF.

This sequence joins TRBV18 and TRBJ2-7; 7 bases align to TRBD2. CDR3 size: 14 residues. Germline CDR1 and CDR2: KGHSH and LQKENI. Germline trimming cut 10 bases from V and 6 bases from J; bases unmatched to any gene: 15. In DNA, the CDR3 is TGTGCCACGTTCGCGGGGGAAGAGGCTGCCGAGCAGTACTTC. It encodes CATFAGEEAAEQYF.

This clonotype was found many times. The rearrangement links TRBV2 to TRBJ2-7; the D gene is possibly TRBD1 (6 bases). CDR1 SNHLY and CDR2 FYNNEI come from the germline V gene. There are 15 residues in the CDR3. V shed 6 bases and J shed 4 bases, with 19 bases lying between them. CDR3 bases: TGTGCCAGCAGGATGGAGGCGGCAGGGGAGTACGAGCAGTACTTC. Its translation is CASRMEAAGEYEQYF.

This clonotype was counted ten times or more. The gene calls are TRBV28 and TRBJ2-2; TRBD1 might be the D (5 bases). Germline CDR1 and CDR2: MDHEN and SYDVKM. This CDR3 is built from 14 residues. V was pared by 5 bases and J by 5 bases, with 12 bases between. The CDR3 loop is CASSPTGDTGELFF. The CDR3 bases are TGTGCCAGCAGTCCTACAGGCGATACCGGGGAGCTGTTTTTT. Using reference TRBV28 and TRBJ2-2 for the parts outside the CDR3, the full variable domain is DVKVTQSSRYLVKRTGEKVFLECVQDMDHENMFWYRQDPGLGLRLIYFSYDVKMKEKGDIPEGYSVSREKKERFSLILESASTNQTSMYLCASSPTGDTGELFFGEGSRLTVL.